This TCR beta chain came from a study of blood T cell repertoires in COVID-19. In the study overall: T cells, B-cell-depleted T cells, or PBMCs provided the cDNA or gDNA that served as material.

Looked up from germline, CDR1 is SGHTA and CDR2 is FQGNSA. Trimming removed 11 bases at V and 3 bases at J, with 14 bases between. The CDR3 is 12 residues long. TCRdb keeps only in-frame clones here, not all; method: immunoSEQ multiplex PCR. The sample consists of about 160,000 clones, 85% of them appearing once. This clone was seen only a few times. This receptor was obtained from a human donor with acute or convalescent COVID-19. The donor label of this sample is uncertain. The V and J genes are TRBV7-2 and TRBJ2-7; D gene ambiguous. Sequencing input: peripheral blood. As DNA, the CDR3 is TGTGCCTCGAGTGGCAGAGGCTACGAGCAGTACTTC. Translating it yields CASSGRGYEQYF.